The sequence of this T cell receptor (beta chain) was determined in a study of OX40 agonist ivuxolimab in advanced cancers. The wider study: It was permissible to have had prior anti-PD-1, anti-PD-L1 or anti-CTLA-4 therapy, and approximately 40% had some.

This CDR3 spans 12 amino acids. Trimming stripped 2 bases from V and 3 bases from J, with 5 bases between. Germline loops: CDR1 MGHDK, CDR2 SYGVNS. TCRdb's table, derived via immunoSEQ multiplex PCR, lists solely in-frame clones and lacks some. The sample has approximately 81,000 clones, roughly nine tenths seen once. This TCR derives from an adult with an advanced solid tumor such as melanoma, head and neck, liver or kidney cancer. The starting material was CD4+ or CD8+ T cells sorted from blood, obtained in a trial of the OX40 agonist ivuxolimab. The chain carries TRBV25-1 and TRBJ2-7, with D possibly called TRBD1 or TRBD2 (5 bases each). The CDR3 DNA sequence: TGTGCCAGCAGTGAAGGGGGCTACGAGCAGTACTTC. Its translation: CASSEGGYEQYF.